This T cell receptor (beta chain) was profiled in a study of response to subunit inactivated influenza vaccine. TCRdb re-derived calls from the RT-PCR reads in MiXCR, one entry per CDR3 protein. The table shows hundreds of thousands of distinct CDR3 sequences, with 25% occurring only once. The germline gives CDR1 LGHNA, CDR2 YSLEER. The CDR3 spans 14 residues. V was pared by 4 bases and J by 4 bases, with 10 bases between. The TCR sequence derives from a man aged 50 to 60 who received an inactivated influenza vaccine. The sequencing used CD4+ T cells sorted from PBMCs, collected 4 to 6 days after vaccination. The rearrangement joins TRBV4-3 to TRBJ2-2, with unresolved D. CDR3 DNA sequence: TGCGCCAGCAGCCCCTCCCTGGCCACCGGGGAGCTGTTTTTT. Its protein is CASSPSLATGELFF.